The entry below gives a single T cell receptor beta chain sequence along with its context. The data originate from a study of blood T cell repertoires in COVID-19. Study-wide context: COVID-19 samples collected from the United States, Italy and Spain covered acute and convalescent phases. From T cells, B-cell-depleted T cells, or PBMCs came the material, which was cDNA or gDNA.

In the original analysis: Reference gene primer amplification gave estimated nucleated cell counts. Measured with immunoSEQ multiplex PCR; TCRdb has only the in-frame clones, and not every one. D and trimming come from the DNA, and the V and J calls and clone size come from that table. Among 80,000 to 90,000 clones, approximately 86% were seen once, and the ten largest hold 1% to 1.5%. Trimming cost V 2 bases and J 15 bases, with 14 bases left between them. The CDR3 has 12 residues. This chain links TRBV12-3 or TRBV12-4 with TRBJ2-1; tentatively, D is TRBD2 (6 bases). Sequenced sample: peripheral blood. This TCR derives from a man older than 75 with active or convalescent COVID-19. CDR3 region: CASSLPPSEGFF. CDR3 DNA: TGTGCCAGCAGTTTACCCCCTAGCGAGGGGTTCTTC.